This entry concerns a single T cell receptor (beta chain). The data belong to a study of blood T cell repertoires in COVID-19. Study as a whole: In each case, the material was cDNA or gDNA derived from T cells, B-cell-depleted T cells, or PBMCs.

In the original workflow: For nucleated cells, counts were estimated from reference gene primer amplification. The table came from immunoSEQ multiplex PCR; TCRdb's copy has only in-frame clones and leaves some out. V, J and clone size were drawn from that table, and D and trimming were deduced from the DNA. This table holds about 170,000 clones, roughly nine tenths found once. Germline CDR1 is SGHNT and CDR2 is YENEEA. The CDR3 covers 17 residues. With 1 base clipped from V and 5 bases from J, the junction kept 11 bases outside the gene matches. This receptor was obtained from a woman at least 80 years old in a cohort sampled during active or convalescent COVID-19. This chain connects TRBV11-3 to TRBJ2-5; the match to TRBD2 covers 9 bases. The sequencing input was peripheral blood. DNA for the CDR3: TGTGCCAGCAGCTTAGGTACCGGCGGGAGGGCTCGTGAGACCCAGTACTTC. It is translated as CASSLGTGGRARETQYF.